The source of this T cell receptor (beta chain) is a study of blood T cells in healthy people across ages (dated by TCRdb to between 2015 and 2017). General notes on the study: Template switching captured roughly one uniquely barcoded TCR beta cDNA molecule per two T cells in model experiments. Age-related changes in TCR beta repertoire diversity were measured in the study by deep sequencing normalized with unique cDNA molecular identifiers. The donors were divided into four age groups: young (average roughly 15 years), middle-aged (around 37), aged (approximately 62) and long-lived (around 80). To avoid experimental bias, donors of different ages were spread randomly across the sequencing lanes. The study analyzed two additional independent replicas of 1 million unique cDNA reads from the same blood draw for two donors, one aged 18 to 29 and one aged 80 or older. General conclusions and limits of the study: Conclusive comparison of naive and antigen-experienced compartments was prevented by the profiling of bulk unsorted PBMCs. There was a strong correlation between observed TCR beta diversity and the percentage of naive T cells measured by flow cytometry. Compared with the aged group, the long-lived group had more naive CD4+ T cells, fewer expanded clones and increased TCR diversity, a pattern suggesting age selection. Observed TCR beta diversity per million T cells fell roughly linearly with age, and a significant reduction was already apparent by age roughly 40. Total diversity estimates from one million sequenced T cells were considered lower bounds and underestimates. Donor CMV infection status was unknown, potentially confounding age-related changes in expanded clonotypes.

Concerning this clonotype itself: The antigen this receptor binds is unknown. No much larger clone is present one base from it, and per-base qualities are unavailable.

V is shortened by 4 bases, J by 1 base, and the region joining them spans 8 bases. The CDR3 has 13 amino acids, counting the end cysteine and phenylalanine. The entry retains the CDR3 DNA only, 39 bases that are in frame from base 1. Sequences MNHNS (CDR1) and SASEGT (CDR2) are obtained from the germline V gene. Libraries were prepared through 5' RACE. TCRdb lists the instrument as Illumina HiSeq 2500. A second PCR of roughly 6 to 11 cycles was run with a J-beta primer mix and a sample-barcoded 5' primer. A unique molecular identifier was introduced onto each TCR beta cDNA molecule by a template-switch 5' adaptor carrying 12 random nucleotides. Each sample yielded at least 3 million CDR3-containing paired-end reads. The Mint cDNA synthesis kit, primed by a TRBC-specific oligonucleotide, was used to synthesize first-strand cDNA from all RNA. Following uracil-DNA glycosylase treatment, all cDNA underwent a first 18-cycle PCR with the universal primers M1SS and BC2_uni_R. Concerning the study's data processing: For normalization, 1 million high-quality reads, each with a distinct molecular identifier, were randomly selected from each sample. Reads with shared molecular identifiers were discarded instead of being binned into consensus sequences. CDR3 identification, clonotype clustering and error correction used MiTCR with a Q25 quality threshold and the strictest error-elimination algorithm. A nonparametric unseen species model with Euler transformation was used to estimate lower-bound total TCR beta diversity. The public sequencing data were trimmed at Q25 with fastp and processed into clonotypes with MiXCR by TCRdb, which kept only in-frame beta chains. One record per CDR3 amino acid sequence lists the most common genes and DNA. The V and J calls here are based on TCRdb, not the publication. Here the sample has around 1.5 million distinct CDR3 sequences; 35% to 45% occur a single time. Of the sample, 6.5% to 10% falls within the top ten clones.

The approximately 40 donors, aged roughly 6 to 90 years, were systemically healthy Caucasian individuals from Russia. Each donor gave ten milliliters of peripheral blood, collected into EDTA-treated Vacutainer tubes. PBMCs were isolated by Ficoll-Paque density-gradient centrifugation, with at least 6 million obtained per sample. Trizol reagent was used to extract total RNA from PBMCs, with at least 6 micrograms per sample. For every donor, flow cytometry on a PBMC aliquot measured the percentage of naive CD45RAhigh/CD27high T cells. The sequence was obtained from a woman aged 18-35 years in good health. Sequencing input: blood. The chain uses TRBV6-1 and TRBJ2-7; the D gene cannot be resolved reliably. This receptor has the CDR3 CASSVDKSYEQYF. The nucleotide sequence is TGTGCCAGCAGTGTTGACAAATCCTACGAGCAGTACTTC.